The present T cell receptor beta chain was sequenced within a study of T cells in Graves' hyperthyroidism and ophthalmopathy. This clonotype was detected a few times. Its antigen remains unknown. The CDR3 is made up of 15 amino acids. V was shortened by 4 bases and J by 4 bases, with 13 bases between the two germline ends. Germline loops: CDR1 MNHNS, CDR2 SASEGT. The source material, RNA transcripts, was used to amplify TCR beta CDR3 regions. Using the HTBI primer set, a first-round RT-PCR was run on the TCR CDR3. In TCRdb, the multiplex PCR reads were re-called with MiXCR into one record per CDR3 protein. Found here are approximately 200,000 distinct CDR3 sequences, about 17% of them singletons; the top ten hold approximately 40%. Overall study results and limits: In simple terms, a model built on 13 V-J features told ophthalmopathy apart from stable hyperthyroidism.

Stable hyperthyroidism: no ophthalmopathy progression over 18 months of follow-up. Patients aged 18 to 65 had newly diagnosed hyperthyroidism that had lasted under 2 months. Uncontrolled infections, other autoimmune diseases, pregnancy or lactation led to exclusion of patients. Sequencing was performed on blood. The chain recombines TRBV6-1 with TRBJ2-2, with D maybe TRBD1 (5 bases). This receptor was identified in a man aged 35 to 55 with Graves' hyperthyroidism. The CDR3 loop reads CASSALGQPTGELFF. The CDR3 nucleotides read TGTGCCAGCAGTGCCCTGGGGCAGCCCACCGGGGAGCTGTTTTTT.